Listed here is a single TCR beta chain. Its antigen is as yet unknown. The assay was immunoSEQ multiplex PCR, and TCRdb's table has in-frame clones only and misses some. The sample has more than 11,000 clones, 84% seen once; the top ten hold approximately 39%. CDR3 length equals 16 residues. Germline-derived CDR1 and CDR2 are SGDLS and YYNGEE. Trimming cost V 4 bases and J 2 bases, with 19 bases left between them. Second-dose recipients at about 4 or about 12 weeks were treated as one pooled group. The data belong to a study of T cell responses to AZD1222 COVID-19 vaccine. Study-wide points: White British donors predominated, females outnumbered males, and clonal diversity was possibly underestimated. As reported, nearly half of all spike-specific TCRs target variant regions that are unmutated.

The receptor was isolated from an adult who received the AZD1222 COVID-19 vaccine. V usage is TRBV9 and J usage is TRBJ2-7, with D tentatively TRBD2 (5 bases). The sequencing here drew on peripheral blood, taken 28 days after the second AZD1222 dose. DNA of the CDR3: TGTGCCAGCAGCTCCTCGAAAAAAGCGGTCCCCTACGAGCAGTACTTC. Its translation is CASSSSKKAVPYEQYF.